This TCR beta chain was recorded in a study of early T cells in non-severe SARS-CoV-2 infection (dated by TCRdb to the early 2020s). In the study overall: TCR sequencing used bulk RNA from unsorted whole blood, so alpha and beta chains could not be paired.

Set within a cohort of healthcare workers in London, UK, this nested case-control study involved weekly PCR testing of nasopharyngeal swabs along with blood sampling. Healthcare workers were recruited between 23 and 31 March 2020, during the week of the UK lockdown, and were followed weekly for up to roughly 15 weeks. General conclusions and limits of the study: Matching against VDJdb was skewed toward anti-spike CD8 responses, likely underestimated virus-specific expansions, and missed private and CD4 specificities.

This clonotype was detected a few times. This clone's antigen is unknown. There are no base qualities to consult, and no much larger clone falls within one base. Receptors were amplified or captured by 5' RACE. TCRdb names NextSeq 500 as the instrument used. The TCR library protocol attached unique molecular identifiers to individual cDNA molecules to correct for sequencing error and PCR bias. TCR alpha and beta chains were both sequenced, and the abundances of alpha and beta sequences in each sample were closely correlated with each other. For the original study's pipeline: V gene, J gene and CDR3 annotation of TCR sequences was performed with Decombinator V4. TCRs were defined as expanded if a significant change between any two time points was detected under a Poisson model with p below 0.0001. TCR abundances were normalised to the total number of TCRs sequenced per sample and expressed as counts per million. TRAV1-2 paired with TRAJ12, TRAJ20 or TRAJ33 defined MAIT TCRs, while TRAV10 paired with TRAJ18 defined iNKT TCRs. VDJdb, accessed 1 November 2021, was searched for CMV, EBV and SARS-CoV-2 annotated TCRs, excluding TCRs annotated for multiple antigens. TCRdb applied fastp at Q25 and MiXCR to the public reads, then kept only in-frame beta chains. Identical CDR3 protein sequences are pooled into one entry, listed with their most common genes and DNA. TCRdb's processing, not the study's, gives the V and J calls here. In all, the sample holds about 35,000 distinct CDR3 sequences, and roughly 5% of those were seen once. About 5.5% of the sample is held by the ten biggest clonotypes.

The CDR3 starts with the cysteine, ends with the phenylalanine, and has 13 residues. Only the CDR3 DNA is retained, 39 bases long and in frame from the first base. Looking up the germline V gene (reference sequence) yields CDR1 WNHNN and CDR2 SYGVQD. V gives up 4 bases and J gives up 5 bases, and the segment between their germline ends measures 11 bases. The clonotype was recovered from an adult who was a healthcare worker with PCR-confirmed SARS-CoV-2 infection or an uninfected control (not recorded which). Material: whole blood, obtained at baseline. The V and J genes are TRBV10-1 and TRBJ2-5, and TRBD2 may be the D gene, going by 6 matching bases. Here is the DNA: TGCGCCAGCAGTGCGGGACTCCTGGAGACCCAGTACTTC. Its amino acids are CASSAGLLETQYF.